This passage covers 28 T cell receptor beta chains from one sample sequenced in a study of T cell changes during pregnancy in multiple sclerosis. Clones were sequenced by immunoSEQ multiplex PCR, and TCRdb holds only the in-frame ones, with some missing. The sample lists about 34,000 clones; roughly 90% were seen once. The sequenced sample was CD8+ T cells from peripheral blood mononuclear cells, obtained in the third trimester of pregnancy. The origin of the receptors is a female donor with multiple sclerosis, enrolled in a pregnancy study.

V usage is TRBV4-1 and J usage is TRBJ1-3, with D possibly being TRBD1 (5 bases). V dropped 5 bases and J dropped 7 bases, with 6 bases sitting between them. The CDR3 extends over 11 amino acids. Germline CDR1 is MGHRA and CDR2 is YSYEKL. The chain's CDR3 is CASSGGNTIYF. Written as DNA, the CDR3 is TGCGCCAGCAGCGGGGGGAACACCATATATTTT.

The CDR3 reads CASRGTNYGYTF. CDR3 in DNA: TGTGCCAGCAGAGGGACAAACTATGGCTACACCTTC. The chain uses TRBV2 and TRBJ1-2; D might be TRBD1 (6 bases). With 6 bases removed from V and 2 bases from J, the gap between germline ends came to 7 bases. The CDR3 runs 12 residues. Per the germline V gene, CDR1 is SNHLY and CDR2 is FYNNEI.

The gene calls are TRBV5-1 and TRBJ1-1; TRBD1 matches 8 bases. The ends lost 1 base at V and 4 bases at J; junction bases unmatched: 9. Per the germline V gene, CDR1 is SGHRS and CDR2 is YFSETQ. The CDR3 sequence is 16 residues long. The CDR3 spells CASSLTGQGVFTEAFF. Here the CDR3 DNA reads TGCGCCAGCAGCTTGACCGGACAGGGAGTATTCACTGAAGCTTTCTTT. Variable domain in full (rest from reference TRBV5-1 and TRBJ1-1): KAGVTQTPRYLIKTRGQQVTLSCSPISGHRSVSWYQQTPGQGLQFLFEYFSETQRNKGNFPGRFSGRQFSNSRSEMNVSTLELGDSALYLCASSLTGQGVFTEAFFGQGTRLTVV.

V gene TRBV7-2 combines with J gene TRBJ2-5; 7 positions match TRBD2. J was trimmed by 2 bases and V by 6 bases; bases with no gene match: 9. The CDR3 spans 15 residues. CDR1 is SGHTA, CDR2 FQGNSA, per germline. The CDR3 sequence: CASRRELANQETQYF. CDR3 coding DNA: TGTGCCAGCAGGAGGGAACTAGCGAATCAAGAGACCCAGTACTTC.

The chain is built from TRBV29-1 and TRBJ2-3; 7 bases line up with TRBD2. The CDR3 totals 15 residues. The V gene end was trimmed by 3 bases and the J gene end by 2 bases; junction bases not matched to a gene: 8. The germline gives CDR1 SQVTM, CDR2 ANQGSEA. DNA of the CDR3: TGCAGCGTTGAGGGGGGGGAAGGACCCACAGATACGCAGTATTTT. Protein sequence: CSVEGGEGPTDTQYF.

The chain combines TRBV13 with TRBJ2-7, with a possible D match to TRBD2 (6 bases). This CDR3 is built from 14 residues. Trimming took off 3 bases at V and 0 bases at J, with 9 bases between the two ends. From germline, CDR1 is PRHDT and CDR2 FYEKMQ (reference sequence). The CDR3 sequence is CASSLEGSSYEQYF. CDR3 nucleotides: TGTGCCAGCAGCTTGGAGGGTAGCTCCTACGAGCAGTACTTC.

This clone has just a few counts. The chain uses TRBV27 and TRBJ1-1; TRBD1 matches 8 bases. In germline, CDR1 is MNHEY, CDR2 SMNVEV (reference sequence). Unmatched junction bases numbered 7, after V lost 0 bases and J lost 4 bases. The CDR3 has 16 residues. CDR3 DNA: TGTGCCAGCAGTTTATCCTTCCTACAGGGGGGCACTGAAGCTTTCTTT. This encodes CASSLSFLQGGTEAFF.

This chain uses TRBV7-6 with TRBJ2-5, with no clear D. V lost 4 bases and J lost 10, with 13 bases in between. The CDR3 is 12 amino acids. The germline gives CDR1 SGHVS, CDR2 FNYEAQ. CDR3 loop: CASSSLELIQYF. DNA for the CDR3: TGTGCCAGCAGCTCCCTTGAGCTCATCCAGTACTTC.

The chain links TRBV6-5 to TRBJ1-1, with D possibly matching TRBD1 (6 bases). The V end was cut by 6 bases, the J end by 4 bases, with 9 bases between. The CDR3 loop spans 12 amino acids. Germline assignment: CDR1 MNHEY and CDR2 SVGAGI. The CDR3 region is CASSQGGTEAFF. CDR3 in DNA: TGTGCCAGCAGCCAAGGGGGCACTGAAGCTTTCTTT.

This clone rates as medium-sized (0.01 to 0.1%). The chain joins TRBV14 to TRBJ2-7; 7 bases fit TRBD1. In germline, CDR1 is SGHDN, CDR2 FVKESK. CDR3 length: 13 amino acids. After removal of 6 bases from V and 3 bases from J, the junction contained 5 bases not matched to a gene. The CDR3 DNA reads TGTGCCAGCAGATCTGGACAGGTCTACGAGCAGTACTTC. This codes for CASRSGQVYEQYF.

Here the CDR3 reads CASSGGSGSTYNEQFF. CDR3 nucleotides: TGTGCCAGCAGCGGGGGGTCGGGTTCGACCTACAATGAGCAGTTCTTC. The chain joins TRBV7-9 to TRBJ2-1, with a weak D call TRBD2 (6 bases). The V gene's germline CDR1 is SEHNR and CDR2 FQNEAQ (reference sequence). The CDR3 is 16 residues long. V lost 5 bases and J lost 2, with 16 bases in between.

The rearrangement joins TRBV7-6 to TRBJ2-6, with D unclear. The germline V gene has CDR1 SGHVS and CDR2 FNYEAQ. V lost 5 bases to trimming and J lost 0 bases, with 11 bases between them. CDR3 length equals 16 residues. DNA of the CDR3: TGTGCCAGCAGCCCGGAGCGAAACTCTGGGGCCAACGTCCTGACTTTC. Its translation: CASSPERNSGANVLTF.

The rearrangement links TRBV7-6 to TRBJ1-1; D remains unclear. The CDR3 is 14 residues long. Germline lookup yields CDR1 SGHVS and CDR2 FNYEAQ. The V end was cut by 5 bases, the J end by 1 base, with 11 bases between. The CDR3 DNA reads TGTGCCAGCAGCCCCTCGGGATGGAACACTGAAGCTTTCTTT. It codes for CASSPSGWNTEAFF.

As DNA, the CDR3 is TGCGCCAGCAGCCAAGATCAGGGGCCCACCTACGAGCAGTACTTC. As protein: CASSQDQGPTYEQYF. The J gene is TRBJ2-7, the V gene TRBV4-3; tentatively, D is TRBD1 (6 bases). The CDR3 is made up of 15 amino acids. The V gene lost 0 bases and the J gene lost 2 bases, with 11 bases spanning the gap. The germline gives CDR1 LGHNA, CDR2 YSLEER.

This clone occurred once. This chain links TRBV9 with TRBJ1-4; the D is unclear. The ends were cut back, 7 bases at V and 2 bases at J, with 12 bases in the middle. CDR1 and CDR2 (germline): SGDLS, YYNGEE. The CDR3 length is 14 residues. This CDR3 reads CASSRVSTNEKLFF. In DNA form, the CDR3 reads TGTGCCAGCTCGAGGGTGTCGACTAATGAAAAACTGTTTTTT. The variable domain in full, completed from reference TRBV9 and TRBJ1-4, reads DSGVTQTPKHLITATGQRVTLRCSPRSGDLSVYWYQQSLDQGLQFLIQYYNGEERAKGNILERFSAQQFPDLHSELNLSSLELGDSALYFCASSRVSTNEKLFFGSGTQLSVL.

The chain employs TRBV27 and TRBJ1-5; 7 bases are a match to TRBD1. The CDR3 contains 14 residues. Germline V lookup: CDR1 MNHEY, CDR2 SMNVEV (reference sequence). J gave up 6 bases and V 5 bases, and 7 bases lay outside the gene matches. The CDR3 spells CASSPLTGPQPQHF. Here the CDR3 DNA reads TGTGCCAGCAGTCCGTTGACAGGGCCTCAGCCCCAGCATTTT.

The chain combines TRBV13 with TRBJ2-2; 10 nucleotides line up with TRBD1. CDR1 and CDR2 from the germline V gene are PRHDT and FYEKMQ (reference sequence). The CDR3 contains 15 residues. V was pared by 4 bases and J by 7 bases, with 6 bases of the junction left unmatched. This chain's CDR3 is CASSSDRGLGGELFF. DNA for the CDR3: TGTGCCAGCAGCTCCGACAGGGGGCTGGGCGGGGAGCTGTTTTTT.

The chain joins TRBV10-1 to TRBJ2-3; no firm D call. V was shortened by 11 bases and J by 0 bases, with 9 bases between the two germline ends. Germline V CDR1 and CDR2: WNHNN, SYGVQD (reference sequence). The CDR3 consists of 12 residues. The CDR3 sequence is CAGLASTDTQYF. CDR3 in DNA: TGCGCCGGGCTCGCTAGCACAGATACGCAGTATTTT.

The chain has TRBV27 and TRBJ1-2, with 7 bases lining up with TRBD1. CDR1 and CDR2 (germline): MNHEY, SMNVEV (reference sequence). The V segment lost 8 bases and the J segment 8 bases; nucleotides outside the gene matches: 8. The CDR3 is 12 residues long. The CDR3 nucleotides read TGTGCCAGCGGAGAGGGGGCGTTGGGCTACACCTTC. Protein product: CASGEGALGYTF.

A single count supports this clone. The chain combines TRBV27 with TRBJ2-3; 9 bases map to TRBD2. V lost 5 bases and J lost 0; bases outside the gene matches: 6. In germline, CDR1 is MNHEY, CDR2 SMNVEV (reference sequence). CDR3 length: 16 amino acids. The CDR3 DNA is TGTGCCAGCAGTCCCTTGGCGGGGGGGAGCACAGATACGCAGTATTTT. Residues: CASSPLAGGSTDTQYF.

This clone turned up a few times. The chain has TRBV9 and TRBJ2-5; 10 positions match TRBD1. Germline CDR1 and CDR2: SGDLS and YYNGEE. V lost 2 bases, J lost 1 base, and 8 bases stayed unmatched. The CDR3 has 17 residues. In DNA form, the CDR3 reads TGTGCCAGCAGCGTCGGGACAGGGGCAAGACTCCAAGAGACCCAGTACTTC. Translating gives CASSVGTGARLQETQYF.

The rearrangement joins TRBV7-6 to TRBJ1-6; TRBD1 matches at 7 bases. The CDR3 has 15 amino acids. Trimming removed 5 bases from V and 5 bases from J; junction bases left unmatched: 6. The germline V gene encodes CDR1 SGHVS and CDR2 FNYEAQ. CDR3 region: CASSPGTDNNSPLHF. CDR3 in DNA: TGTGCCAGCAGCCCGGGGACAGATAATAATTCACCCCTCCACTTT.

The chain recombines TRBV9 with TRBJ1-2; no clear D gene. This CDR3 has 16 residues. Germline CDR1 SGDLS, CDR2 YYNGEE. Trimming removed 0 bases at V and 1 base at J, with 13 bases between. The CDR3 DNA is TGTGCCAGCAGCGTAGCTACGGCGGGAAATAACTATGGCTACACCTTC. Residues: CASSVATAGNNYGYTF.

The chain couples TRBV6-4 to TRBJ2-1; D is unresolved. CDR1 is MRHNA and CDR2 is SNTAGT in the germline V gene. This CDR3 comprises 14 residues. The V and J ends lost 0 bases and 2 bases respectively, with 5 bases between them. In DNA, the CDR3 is TGTGCCAGCAGTGACTCGACAACCTACAATGAGCAGTTCTTC. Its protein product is CASSDSTTYNEQFF.

The CDR3 DNA sequence: TGTGCCAGCAGTGAAGGTCGGGGGGGGAACACTGAAGCTTTCTTT. Translated, it gives CASSEGRGGNTEAFF. The V gene is TRBV6-4, the J gene TRBJ1-1, with D perhaps matching TRBD1 (5 bases). CDR1 is MRHNA and CDR2 is SNTAGT in the germline V gene. The CDR3 is 15 amino acids. Trimming pared 3 bases from V and 1 base from J, leaving 12 bases between.

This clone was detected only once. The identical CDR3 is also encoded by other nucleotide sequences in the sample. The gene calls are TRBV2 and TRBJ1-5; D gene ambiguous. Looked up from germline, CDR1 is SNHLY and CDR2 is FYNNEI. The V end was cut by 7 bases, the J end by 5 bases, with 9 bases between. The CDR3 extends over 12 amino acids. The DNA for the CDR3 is TGTGCCAGCAAGACGGGAGATCAGCCCCAGCATTTT. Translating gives CASKTGDQPQHF.

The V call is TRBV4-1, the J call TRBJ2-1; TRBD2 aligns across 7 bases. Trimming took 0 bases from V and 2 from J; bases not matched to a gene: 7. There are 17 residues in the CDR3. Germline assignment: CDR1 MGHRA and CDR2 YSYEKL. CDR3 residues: CASSQDAGTIPYNEQFF. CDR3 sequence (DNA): TGCGCCAGCAGCCAAGATGCCGGGACTATCCCCTACAATGAGCAGTTCTTC.

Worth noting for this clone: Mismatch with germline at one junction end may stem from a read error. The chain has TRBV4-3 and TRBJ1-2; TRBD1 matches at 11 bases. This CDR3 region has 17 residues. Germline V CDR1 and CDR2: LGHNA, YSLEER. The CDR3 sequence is CASSQGTGGTAFYGYTF. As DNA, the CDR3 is TGCGCCAGCAGTCAAGGGACAGGGGGAACTGCTTTCTATGGCTACACCTTC.